This T cell receptor beta chain was observed in a study of blood T cell repertoires in COVID-19. Study-level information: Both acute and convalescent COVID-19 samples were obtained from the United States, Italy and Spain.

Individuals aged roughly 18 to 95 years were recruited from 20 to 25 US areas. The CDR3 contains 15 residues. Germline values: CDR1 KGHSH, CDR2 LQKENI. The ends were cut back, 1 base at V and 2 bases at J, with 8 bases in the middle. As processed by the authors: Reference gene primer amplification in the assay estimated nucleated cell counts. Only in-frame clones appear in the TCRdb table, and some are missing; sequencing was by immunoSEQ multiplex PCR. The V and J calls and clone size are taken from that table; D and trimming were inferred from the DNA. The table records 150,000 to 200,000 clones, about four fifths of them present only once.

The TCR comes from a woman aged 55-69 years who had recovered from COVID-19. The sample consisted of PBMCs or T cells enriched from blood (not recorded which). The rearrangement links TRBV18 to TRBJ1-4; D is unclear. DNA for the CDR3: TGTGCCAGCTCACCACAGGAGTGGACTAATGAAAAACTGTTTTTT. Translation: CASSPQEWTNEKLFF.